Listed here are 4 T cell receptor beta chains from one sample, sequenced in a study of Ad26.COV2.S vaccination and SARS-CoV-2 variants. Treatment noted: around 19 received Ad26.COV2.S at low or high dose, single or two shots; 5 received placebo; per-sample allocation not given. Day 63 following the first vaccine or placebo injection was when the samples were taken. This table comes from immunoSEQ multiplex PCR, and its TCRdb copy is limited to in-frame clones, with some not included. In the table there are about 280,000 clones, 80% to 90% of which are singletons. The source was peripheral blood, collected in a trial of Ad26.COV2.S vaccine versus placebo. These receptors were obtained from a person aged 18-65 years who received the Ad26.COV2.S COVID-19 vaccine or a placebo.

Here the CDR3 reads CASSYPGGGRTGELFF. The CDR3 nucleotides are TGTGCCAGCAGTTATCCGGGCGGAGGGCGAACCGGGGAGCTGTTTTTT. The chain links TRBV28 to TRBJ2-2; D may be TRBD2 (6 bases). Germline CDR1 reads MDHEN; CDR2 reads SYDVKM. The V gene lost 4 bases and the J gene lost 5 bases, with 17 bases spanning the gap. CDR3 length: 16 residues.

The CDR3 sequence: CASSSGQQGNTIYF. CDR3 bases: TGCGCCAGCAGCTCGGGACAGCAGGGAAACACCATATATTTT. The J gene is TRBJ1-3, the V gene TRBV5-1; the match to TRBD1 covers 7 bases. Trimming at V came to 3 bases and at J to 4 bases, leaving 4 bases not matched to a gene. CDR3 length: 14 amino acids. Germline assignment: CDR1 SGHRS and CDR2 YFSETQ.

The V and J genes are TRBV6-5 and TRBJ2-7; a possible D gene is TRBD2 (6 bases). Per germline, CDR1 MNHEY and CDR2 SVGAGI. The CDR3 consists of 14 residues. V dropped 6 bases and J dropped 4 bases, with 16 bases sitting between them. CDR3 loop: CASSDRPGLYEQYF. The CDR3 DNA reads as TGTGCCAGCAGCGACCGACCGGGACTGTACGAGCAGTACTTC.

This clone appeared a single time. The chain has TRBV28 and TRBJ2-5; D possibly uses TRBD1 or TRBD2 (5 bases each). Per germline, CDR1 MDHEN and CDR2 SYDVKM. This CDR3 is 14 amino acids long. V dropped 4 bases and J dropped 7 bases, with 16 bases sitting between them. The CDR3 sequence is CASSSGTVLGTQYF. The CDR3 nucleotides are TGTGCCAGCAGTTCCGGGACCGTGCTAGGGACCCAGTACTTC. Together with reference TRBV28 and TRBJ2-5, the CDR3 gives the full variable domain: DVKVTQSSRYLVKRTGEKVFLECVQDMDHENMFWYRQDPGLGLRLIYFSYDVKMKEKGDIPEGYSVSREKKERFSLILESASTNQTSMYLCASSSGTVLGTQYFGPGTRLLVL.